The text below deals with one TCR beta chain. This sample was taken from a study of blood T cell repertoires in COVID-19. The data were produced by immunoSEQ multiplex PCR, yet TCRdb's version contains in-frame clones alone and is incomplete. The sample has 140,000 to 150,000 clones, 81% seen once. Germline CDR1 and CDR2: SNHLY and FYNNEI. The CDR3 sequence is 10 residues long. V was shortened by 3 bases and J by 10 bases, with 3 bases between the two germline ends. Sequencing was carried out using peripheral blood. This rearrangement joins TRBV2 to TRBJ1-4; unclear D gene. This clonotype was sampled from a human donor with acute or convalescent COVID-19. The donor label of this sample is uncertain. CDR3 region: CASSDSKLFF. The CDR3 nucleotides are TGTGCCAGCAGTGACTCAAAACTGTTTTTT.